The present T cell receptor beta chain was sequenced within a study of blood T cell repertoires in COVID-19. Across the study: PBMCs, B-cell-depleted T cells, or T cells were the source of the cDNA or gDNA that made up the material.

The CDR3 is 15 residues long. The J segment lost 3 bases and the V segment lost 6 bases, leaving 5 bases of the junction unmatched. The V gene's germline CDR1 is MNHEY and CDR2 SVGAGI. The authors' processing: The authors estimated nucleated cell counts from reference gene primer amplification. TCRdb keeps only in-frame clones here, not all; method: immunoSEQ multiplex PCR. V, J and clone size derive from that table, while D and trimming were established from the DNA sequence. The sample has 410,000 or so clones; just over 85% are singletons. The V call is TRBV6-5, the J call TRBJ2-2; TRBD2 aligns across 9 bases. This sequence was found in a woman under 40 with active or convalescent COVID-19. Sequencing was done on a sample of peripheral blood. The DNA of the CDR3 is TGTGCCAGCAGCCCCGGACTAGCGTACACCGGGGAGCTGTTTTTT. Translation: CASSPGLAYTGELFF.